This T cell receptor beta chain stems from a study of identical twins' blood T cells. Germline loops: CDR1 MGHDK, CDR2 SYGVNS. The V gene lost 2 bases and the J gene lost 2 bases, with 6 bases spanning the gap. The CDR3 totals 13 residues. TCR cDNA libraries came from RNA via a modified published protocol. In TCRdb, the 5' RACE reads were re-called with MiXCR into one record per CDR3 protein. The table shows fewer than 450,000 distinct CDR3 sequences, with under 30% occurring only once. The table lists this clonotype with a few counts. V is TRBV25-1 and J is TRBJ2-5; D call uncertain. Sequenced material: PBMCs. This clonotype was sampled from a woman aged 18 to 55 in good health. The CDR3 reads CASSEPIQETQYF. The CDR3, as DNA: TGTGCCAGCAGTGAACCCATACAAGAGACCCAGTACTTC. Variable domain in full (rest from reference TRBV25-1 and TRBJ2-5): EADIYQTPRYLVIGTGKKITLECSQTMGHDKMYWYQQDPGMELHLIHYSYGVNSTEKGDLSSESTVSRIRTEHFPLTLESARPSHTSQYLCASSEPIQETQYFGPGTRLLVL.